These 24 T cell receptor beta chains were sequenced from one sample in a study of blood T cell repertoires in COVID-19. Sequenced by immunoSEQ multiplex PCR; TCRdb stores in-frame clones only, minus some. The repertoire holds 110,000 to 150,000 clones, with about 89% as singletons. The sequencing sample was made of peripheral blood. Source of these receptors: a man in his 60s with active or convalescent COVID-19.

This clone is a singleton in its sample. This sequence joins TRBV27 and TRBJ1-5, with a tentative D call TRBD1 (5 bases). The CDR3 consists of 15 residues. V gave up 3 bases and J gave up 0 bases, with 9 bases separating them. CDR1 is MNHEY, CDR2 SMNVEV, per germline (reference sequence). CDR3 in DNA: TGTGCCAGCAGTTTGGGGCAGGGTAGCAATCAGCCCCAGCATTTT. It codes for CASSLGQGSNQPQHF.

This sequence joins TRBV19 and TRBJ1-1; TRBD1 matches 8 bases. CDR3 length: 13 residues. V was clipped by 7 bases and J by 3 bases; unmatched bases: 4. CDR1 and CDR2 from the germline V gene are LNHDA and SQIVND (reference sequence). CDR3 region: CASKPQGDTEAFF. CDR3 bases: TGTGCCAGTAAGCCACAGGGGGACACTGAAGCTTTCTTT.

This sequence joins TRBV4-3 and TRBJ2-2; D not resolved. V was cut by 2 bases and J by 1 base, with 8 bases left in between. Germline-derived CDR1 and CDR2 are LGHNA and YSLEER. This CDR3 contains 15 residues. The CDR3 sequence is CASSQLDWNTGELFF. The DNA for the CDR3 is TGCGCCAGCAGCCAACTAGACTGGAACACCGGGGAGCTGTTTTTT.

The V and J genes are TRBV24-1 and TRBJ2-7, with 10 bases that match TRBD1. The length of the CDR3 is 17 residues. The germline V gene has CDR1 KGHDR and CDR2 SFDVKD. The V segment lost 2 bases and the J segment 3 bases; nucleotides outside the gene matches: 9. CDR3 sequence: CATSDSPGTGAHYEQYF. For the CDR3, the DNA is TGTGCCACCAGTGATTCGCCCGGGACAGGGGCCCACTACGAGCAGTACTTC.

The CDR3 coding sequence is TGCGCCAGCAGAAACAAGAACTATGGCTACACCTTC. It codes for CASRNKNYGYTF. The J gene is TRBJ1-2, the V gene TRBV10-1; the D is unclear. CDR3 size: 12 residues. V was cut by 6 bases and J by 2 bases, with 7 bases left in between. CDR1 and CDR2 from the germline V gene are WNHNN and SYGVQD (reference sequence).

J is TRBJ1-4 and V is TRBV2; D unresolved. Germline V gene sequence: CDR1 SNHLY, CDR2 FYNNEI. Deletions cut 5 bases from V and 0 bases from J, with 13 bases between. The CDR3 is 16 residues long. The CDR3 nucleotides are TGTGCCAGCAGTAGCGAAACCTGGTCAACTAATGAAAAACTGTTTTTT. Translating it yields CASSSETWSTNEKLFF. Using reference TRBV2 and TRBJ1-4 for the parts outside the CDR3, the full variable domain is EPEVTQTPSHQVTQMGQEVILRCVPISNHLYFYWYRQILGQKVEFLVSFYNNEISEKSEIFDDQFSVERPDGSNFTLKIRSTKLEDSAMYFCASSSETWSTNEKLFFGSGTQLSVL.

The genes are TRBV19 and TRBJ2-5; D possibly corresponds to TRBD2 (7 bases). This CDR3 has 15 amino acids. V lost 10 bases, J lost 5 bases, and 23 bases lay in between. Per the germline V gene, CDR1 is LNHDA and CDR2 is SQIVND (reference sequence). This chain's CDR3 is CATALGGGLRETQYF. The DNA of the CDR3 is TGTGCCACCGCGCTGGGAGGGGGTTTGCGGGAGACCCAGTACTTC.

The J gene is TRBJ2-3, the V gene TRBV7-3; perhaps TRBD2 as D (6 bases). The CDR3 is 18 amino acids. CDR1 is SGHTA, CDR2 FQGTGA, per germline. V dropped 4 bases and J dropped 2 bases, with 22 bases sitting between them. For the CDR3, the DNA is TGTGCCAGCAGCTCCAACCCCGGGGGACGGCTTAACACAGATACGCAGTATTTT. Its protein product is CASSSNPGGRLNTDTQYF.

V and J are TRBV3-1 (or the pseudogene TRBV3-2) and TRBJ1-1; D perhaps matches TRBD1 (5 bases). CDR3 length: 11 amino acids. Germline V CDR1 and CDR2: LGHDT, YNNKEL (reference sequence). Trimming shortened V by 8 bases and J by 5 bases, and 9 bases separated the two germline ends. The CDR3 nucleotides are TGTGCCAGCCTCCGGGGGACTGAAGCTTTCTTT. Translating gives CASLRGTEAFF.

This clone was counted a few times. The chain carries TRBV7-6 and TRBJ1-3; TRBD1 agrees at 8 bases. Germline values: CDR1 SGHVS, CDR2 FNYEAQ. CDR3 length equals 15 residues. V gave up 5 bases and J gave up 2 bases; unmatched junction bases: 5. Here the CDR3 DNA reads TGTGCCAGCAGCCAGCAGACAGGGGCTGGAAACACCATATATTTT. As protein: CASSQQTGAGNTIYF.

V is TRBV7-9 and J is TRBJ2-7; 10 nucleotides match TRBD1. CDR1 and CDR2 (germline): SEHNR, FQNEAQ (reference sequence). The CDR3 is made up of 16 amino acids. The V and J ends lost 5 bases and 3 bases, in that order; junction bases with no gene match: 10. The CDR3 DNA is TGTGCCAGCAGCATCTTTGGGACAGGGGACAGCTACGAGCAGTACTTC. Protein product: CASSIFGTGDSYEQYF.

This sequence joins TRBV4-1 and TRBJ1-4; 7 nucleotides match TRBD1. The V gene's germline CDR1 is MGHRA and CDR2 YSYEKL. The CDR3 loop spans 15 amino acids. The J segment lost 4 bases and the V segment lost 5 bases, leaving 7 bases of the junction unmatched. CDR3 loop: CASSTQGTFNEKLFF. The CDR3 bases are TGCGCCAGCAGCACACAGGGGACCTTTAATGAAAAACTGTTTTTT.

The chain has TRBV19 and TRBJ1-1; D uncertain. The length of the CDR3 is 17 residues. The V gene's germline CDR1 is LNHDA and CDR2 SQIVND (reference sequence). The V end was cut by 3 bases, the J end by 1 base, with 18 bases between. CDR3 region: CASSITFPTSPNTEAFF. The CDR3, as DNA: TGTGCCAGTAGTATTACCTTCCCGACAAGTCCGAACACTGAAGCTTTCTTT. The whole variable domain, remainder taken from reference TRBV19 and TRBJ1-1, is DGGITQSPKYLFRKEGQNVTLSCEQNLNHDAMYWYRQDPGQGLRLIYYSQIVNDFQKGDIAEGYSVSREKKESFPLTVTSAQKNPTAFYLCASSITFPTSPNTEAFFGQGTRLTVV.

This clone turned up a few times. The V and J genes are TRBV6-5 and TRBJ1-5, with TRBD1 matching 7 bases. V shed 8 bases, J shed 0 bases, and the junction held 4 bases outside the gene matches. CDR1 and CDR2 from the germline V gene are MNHEY and SVGAGI. This CDR3 spans 14 amino acids. CDR3 nucleotide sequence: TGTGCCAGCTTCCAGGGGGATAGCAATCAGCCCCAGCATTTT. Translated: CASFQGDSNQPQHF.

This clone was seen a single time. The chain employs TRBV7-2 and TRBJ2-3; tentative D call: TRBD2 (5 bases). The germline V and J ends were trimmed by 0 bases and 4 bases, with 11 bases remaining between them. This CDR3 has 15 residues. The germline V gene encodes CDR1 SGHTA and CDR2 FQGNSA. The CDR3 DNA sequence: TGTGCCAGCAGCTTAGCGGACGGGAATGCAGATACGCAGTATTTT. Residues: CASSLADGNADTQYF.

The chain recombines TRBV3-1 (or the pseudogene TRBV3-2) with TRBJ1-3; no reliable D call. This CDR3 contains 16 residues. Trimming pared 0 bases from V and 0 bases from J, leaving 9 bases between. The germline gives CDR1 LGHDT, CDR2 YNNKEL (reference sequence). The CDR3 protein is CASSQESPNSGNTIYF. CDR3 nucleotide sequence: TGTGCCAGCAGCCAAGAATCACCTAACTCTGGAAACACCATATATTTT.

The chain couples TRBV9 to TRBJ2-3, with D perhaps TRBD2 (6 bases). Germline values: CDR1 SGDLS, CDR2 YYNGEE. The V end was cut by 4 bases, the J end by 3 bases, with 15 bases between. This CDR3 is 15 amino acids long. As DNA, the CDR3 is TGTGCCAGCAGCCCCCTGAGCAGCGGGACAGATACGCAGTATTTT. This sequence encodes CASSPLSSGTDTQYF.

The rearrangement joins TRBV7-2 to TRBJ2-3; TRBD2 matches 12 bases. This CDR3 region has 15 residues. Trimming took 5 bases from V and 4 from J; bases not matched to a gene: 4. Germline assignment: CDR1 SGHTA and CDR2 FQGNSA. The CDR3 loop reads CASSKLAGGPDTQYF. CDR3 bases: TGTGCCAGCAGCAAACTAGCGGGGGGTCCAGATACGCAGTATTTT. The complete variable domain, with remaining parts taken from reference TRBV7-2 and TRBJ2-3, reads GAGVSQSPSNKVTEKGKDVELRCDPISGHTALYWYRQSLGQGLEFLIYFQGNSAPDKSGLPSDRFSAERTGGSVSTLTIQRTQQEDSAVYLCASSKLAGGPDTQYFGPGTRLTVL.

This sequence joins TRBV3-1 (or the pseudogene TRBV3-2) and TRBJ1-1, with TRBD1 matching 9 bases. V lost 1 base, J lost 4 bases, and 7 bases stayed unmatched. The CDR3 length is 16 residues. Germline V gene data show CDR1 as LGHDT and CDR2 as YNNKEL (reference sequence). The CDR3 protein is CASSQVQGAQVTEAFF. The CDR3 DNA reads as TGTGCCAGCAGCCAAGTACAGGGGGCCCAAGTCACTGAAGCTTTCTTT.

V and J are TRBV6-1 and TRBJ1-2; the D gene is possibly TRBD1 (5 bases). V dropped 1 base and J dropped 11 bases, with 20 bases sitting between them. Germline-derived CDR1 and CDR2 are MNHNS and SASEGT. CDR3 size: 15 residues. The CDR3 DNA reads TGTGCCAGCAGTGAAGGTGGGGCATACAGCCAACAATACACCTTC. This translates into CASSEGGAYSQQYTF.

This CDR3 is CASSEPPTGYNSPLHF. The CDR3, as DNA: TGTGCCAGCAGTGAACCCCCGACAGGCTATAATTCACCCCTCCACTTT. The rearrangement uses TRBV6-1 and TRBJ1-6; a possible D gene is TRBD1 (6 bases). Trimming took 2 bases from V and 3 from J, leaving 11 bases between them. Germline V lookup: CDR1 MNHNS, CDR2 SASEGT. The CDR3 sequence is 16 residues long.

The chain is built from TRBV11-2 and TRBJ2-7, with a possible D match to TRBD2 (5 bases). The V gene's germline CDR1 is SGHAT and CDR2 FQNNGV. The CDR3 spans 15 residues. V was pared by 0 bases and J by 7 bases, with 16 bases between. CDR3 amino acids: CASSLDHTGIREQYF. CDR3 nucleotide sequence: TGTGCCAGCAGCTTAGATCATACGGGAATACGAGAGCAGTACTTC.

This clone appeared a single time. The CDR3 sequence is CASSSAARSQPQHF. CDR3 DNA: TGTGCCAGTAGCTCCGCGGCCCGCTCCCAGCCCCAGCATTTT. The chain joins TRBV19 to TRBJ1-5; no firm D call. The germline V gene has CDR1 LNHDA and CDR2 SQIVND (reference sequence). CDR3 length equals 14 residues. V shed 6 bases and J shed 7 bases, with 16 bases lying between them.

The gene calls are TRBV6-5 and TRBJ1-1, with a possible D match to TRBD1 (6 bases). The CDR3 extends over 13 amino acids. V lost 6 bases, J lost 9 bases, and 17 bases lay in between. CDR1 and CDR2 from the germline V gene are MNHEY and SVGAGI. The CDR3 nucleotides are TGTGCCAGCAGGGATACAGGGAACCTCAAAGCTTTCTTT. Amino acids: CASRDTGNLKAFF.